The 18 T cell receptor beta chains presented below share a single source sample, sequenced in a study of TIL therapy for anti-PD-1-resistant metastatic lung cancer. This was the immunoSEQ v3 assay. Data came from immunoSEQ multiplex PCR; TCRdb stores just in-frame clones and leaves some out. The table includes some 12,000 clones, 50% to 75% detected once. Indicated time point: pre-treatment sample, taken before nivolumab and TIL therapy. Pleural nodules or supraclavicular lymph nodes made up most of the excised metastases sampled. Material: tumor tissue, obtained at baseline. These receptors originate from a person aged 25-80 years with non-small cell lung cancer.

This rearrangement joins TRBV12-1 to TRBJ1-1. TRBV12-1 has pseudogene status. The CDR3 runs 12 residues. This CDR3 reads CASSPKEAEAFF. The DNA of the CDR3 is TGTGCCAGCAGCCCCAAGGAGGCTGAAGCTTTCTTT.

The V call is TRBV6-1, the J call TRBJ2-3; D call uncertain. The CDR3 consists of 11 residues. Germline V gene lookup returns CDR1 MNHNS and CDR2 SASEGT. V shed 2 bases and J shed 12 bases, with 9 bases lying between them. The CDR3 here is CASSEKGRQYF. The CDR3 region has the DNA TGTGCCAGCAGTGAAAAGGGAAGACAGTATTTT.

This clone was observed a few times. This sequence joins TRBV2 and TRBJ2-1; TRBD2 matches at 10 bases. Per the germline V gene, CDR1 is SNHLY and CDR2 is FYNNEI. Trimming took 2 bases from V and 7 from J; bases not matched to a gene: 5. The CDR3 totals 15 residues. The CDR3 DNA reads TGTGCCAGCAGTGAAAGGAGCGGGGGGGGAAATGAGCAGTTCTTC. Encoded protein: CASSERSGGGNEQFF.

This clone has a handful of counts. The V call is TRBV5-1, the J call TRBJ2-2; the match to TRBD2 covers 9 bases. In germline, CDR1 is SGHRS, CDR2 YFSETQ. V gave up 3 bases and J gave up 4 bases; unmatched junction bases: 7. This CDR3 is built from 16 residues. The CDR3 is CASSSPSGASTGELFF. CDR3 nucleotide sequence: TGCGCCAGCAGCTCCCCTAGCGGGGCGAGCACCGGGGAGCTGTTTTTT.

This clone is medium-sized. The CDR3 sequence is CAWRFDSSYNEQFF. The CDR3 DNA is TGTGCCTGGAGATTTGACAGCTCCTACAATGAGCAGTTCTTC. This chain links TRBV30 with TRBJ2-1, with a tentative D call TRBD1 (5 bases). V was trimmed by 3 bases and J by 0 bases, leaving 9 bases between them. The germline gives CDR1 GTSNPN, CDR2 SVGIG (reference sequence). CDR3 size: 14 residues.

This clone was observed a handful of times. V is TRBV4-1 and J is TRBJ2-1, with 7 bases matching TRBD2. The V segment lost 4 bases and the J segment 6 bases; nucleotides outside the gene matches: 9. Germline V lookup: CDR1 MGHRA, CDR2 YSYEKL. There are 15 residues in the CDR3. The CDR3 DNA reads as TGCGCCAGCAGCCCCCTATTTGCGGGAGCCAATGAGCAGTTCTTC. Its protein is CASSPLFAGANEQFF.

The genes are TRBV6-4 and TRBJ1-5; 9 nucleotides align to TRBD1. The CDR3 covers 14 residues. Germline-derived CDR1 and CDR2 are MRHNA and SNTAGT. V lost 6 bases, J lost 5 bases, and 5 bases stayed unmatched. CDR3 sequence reads: CASSATGGYQPQHF. The CDR3 bases are TGTGCCAGCAGCGCGACAGGGGGGTATCAGCCCCAGCATTTT.

The V and J genes are TRBV11-2 and TRBJ2-7; perhaps TRBD2 as D (6 bases). V lost 5 bases, J lost 0 bases, and 14 bases lay in between. Per germline, CDR1 SGHAT and CDR2 FQNNGV. CDR3 length: 15 residues. For the CDR3, the DNA is TGTGCCAGCAGCCGTCACACGGGGGACTCCTACGAGCAGTACTTC. Its protein is CASSRHTGDSYEQYF.

In this sample, this clone turned up a few times. The genes are TRBV4-2 and TRBJ1-2, with a tentative D call TRBD1 (5 bases). CDR3 length: 13 amino acids. V was cut by 4 bases and J by 7 bases, with 13 bases left in between. The germline gives CDR1 LGHNA, CDR2 YNFKEQ. This CDR3 reads CASSPSQGAGYTF. CDR3 nucleotide sequence: TGTGCCAGCAGCCCCTCCCAGGGTGCTGGCTACACCTTC.

CDR3 DNA sequence: TGCGGAGTCTTCCTTGACAGGGTGCTCCATGAAAAACTGTTTTTT. Translated: CGVFLDRVLHEKLFF. V usage is TRBV29-1 and J usage is TRBJ1-4, with TRBD1 matching over 7 bases. This CDR3 comprises 15 residues. Germline V gene lookup returns CDR1 SQVTM and CDR2 ANQGSEA.

CDR3 sequence: CASSLIPGGAPGYTF. CDR3 nucleotides: TGTGCCAGCAGTTTAATCCCAGGGGGCGCCCCTGGCTACACCTTC. The chain is built from TRBV2 and TRBJ1-2, with 8 bases fitting TRBD1. Trimming took 5 bases from V and 7 from J; bases not matched to a gene: 12. The germline V gene has CDR1 SNHLY and CDR2 FYNNEI. CDR3 size: 15 residues.

This clone is classed as medium-sized. The chain joins TRBV28 to TRBJ2-7; unclear D gene. The germline CDR1 and CDR2 sequences are MDHEN and SYDVKM. Trimming took off 2 bases at V and 0 bases at J, with 8 bases between the two ends. The CDR3 has 14 residues. The CDR3 sequence is CASSLNSPSYEQYF. CDR3 in DNA: TGTGCCAGCAGTTTAAATTCCCCCTCCTACGAGCAGTACTTC.

The rearrangement uses TRBV5-6 and TRBJ2-3; D is possibly TRBD1 (6 bases). CDR3 size: 15 residues. Per the germline V gene, CDR1 is SGHDT and CDR2 is YYEEEE. V was cut by 2 bases and J by 0 bases, with 10 bases left in between. CDR3 residues: CASSFRQVSTDTQYF. As DNA, the CDR3 is TGTGCCAGCAGCTTCCGACAGGTTAGCACAGATACGCAGTATTTT.

For this clone: Other DNA variants within this sample encode the same CDR3. The CDR3 DNA reads as TGTGCCAGCAGCCCCCACCAAGAGACCCAGTACTTC. Translation: CASSPHQETQYF. V usage is TRBV3-1 (or the pseudogene TRBV3-2) and J usage is TRBJ2-5; D unclear. Trimming took 4 bases from V and 0 from J, leaving 3 bases between them. Germline CDR1 and CDR2: LGHDT and YNNKEL (reference sequence). This CDR3 is 12 amino acids long.

Here the CDR3 DNA reads TGCGCCAGCAGCCTCTATAGCGGGGGACTCTCCTACGAGCAGTACTTC. Translating it yields CASSLYSGGLSYEQYF. V and J are TRBV5-1 and TRBJ2-7; 9 bases map to TRBD2. Germline V CDR1 and CDR2: SGHRS, YFSETQ. This CDR3 has 16 residues. Losses at the gene ends were 4 bases for V and 0 bases for J; bases not matched to a gene: 8.

The V call is TRBV2, the J call TRBJ2-2; no clear D gene. Germline V gene sequence: CDR1 SNHLY, CDR2 FYNNEI. The CDR3 is 13 amino acids. The V gene lost 2 bases and the J gene lost 7 bases, with 8 bases spanning the gap. The DNA for the CDR3 is TGTGCCAGCAGTGAAACGGGCCTCGGGGAGCTGTTTTTT. Amino acids: CASSETGLGELFF.

The chain recombines TRBV3-1 (or the pseudogene TRBV3-2) with TRBJ2-1, with 10 nucleotides matching TRBD2. The CDR3 spans 14 residues. Germline V gives CDR1 LGHDT, CDR2 YNNKEL (reference sequence). Trimming at V came to 4 bases and at J to 7 bases, leaving 4 bases not matched to a gene. CDR3 coding DNA: TGTGCCAGCAGCCTTAGCGGGAGGATGAATGAGCAGTTCTTC. Translated: CASSLSGRMNEQFF.

This rearrangement joins TRBV21-1 to TRBJ2-7; TRBD1 is the table's D call, not checked against the DNA. TRBV21-1 is designated a pseudogene. The CDR3 length is 15 residues. The CDR3 spells CASSKGTAKSYEQYF. Here the CDR3 DNA reads TGTGCCAGCAGCAAAGGTACAGCAAAGTCCTACGAGCAGTACTTC.